A single sample gave rise to the 21 T cell receptor beta chains below, sequenced in a study of neurological immune-mediated disorders. From the 5' RACE reads, TCRdb called clonotypes with MiXCR, one entry per CDR3 protein. The table has approximately 30,000 distinct CDR3 sequences, under 5% seen once. The material sequenced was CD4+ T cells from blood. Every receptor here comes from a woman in her thirties or forties in good health.

This clonotype was observed at least ten times. This chain joins TRBV7-2 and TRBJ2-3; 7 positions match TRBD1. The junction had 12 bases not matched to a gene; V was cut back by 0 bases and J by 6 bases. Germline-derived CDR1 and CDR2 are SGHTA and FQGNSA. This CDR3 spans 17 amino acids. CDR3: CASSLAGTVGLADTQYF. CDR3 coding DNA: TGTGCCAGCAGCTTAGCGGGGACAGTGGGGCTTGCGGATACGCAGTATTTT.

The chain couples TRBV10-3 to TRBJ2-5, with 7 bases that match TRBD1. After removal of 6 bases from V and 2 bases from J, the junction contained 6 bases not matched to a gene. There are 14 residues in the CDR3. Germline V gene lookup returns CDR1 ENHRY and CDR2 SYGVKD. CDR3 sequence (DNA): TGTGCCATCAGCCCGGGACAGCCACAAGAGACCCAGTACTTC. As protein: CAISPGQPQETQYF.

This clonotype was counted at least ten times. The gene calls are TRBV6-1 and TRBJ2-1; 8 positions agree with TRBD2. Per the germline V gene, CDR1 is MNHNS and CDR2 is SASEGT. The junction had 15 bases not matched to a gene; V was cut back by 7 bases and J by 10 bases. The CDR3 consists of 15 residues. This CDR3 is CASNPLGGAGDEQFF. The DNA for the CDR3 is TGTGCCAGCAATCCCCTCGGGGGAGCGGGAGACGAGCAGTTCTTC.

At least ten counts were recorded for this clonotype. The chain employs TRBV20-1 and TRBJ2-5; possibly TRBD2 for D (6 bases). V gave up 3 bases and J gave up 5 bases, with 10 bases separating them. Germline lookup yields CDR1 DFQATT and CDR2 SNEGSKA (reference sequence). CDR3 length: 12 amino acids. CDR3 sequence reads: CSASRLEETQYF. DNA of the CDR3: TGCAGTGCTAGTAGACTAGAGGAGACCCAGTACTTC.

This clonotype was detected many times. V usage is TRBV28 and J usage is TRBJ2-1; D ambiguous. V gave up 5 bases and J gave up 0 bases, with 8 bases separating them. The CDR3 consists of 14 residues. Germline assignment: CDR1 MDHEN and CDR2 SYDVKM. The chain's CDR3 is CASSPLSSYNEQFF. CDR3 DNA: TGTGCCAGCAGTCCCCTGAGCTCCTACAATGAGCAGTTCTTC.

This clonotype was counted ten times or more. V gene TRBV29-1 combines with J gene TRBJ1-2; TRBD1 is a possible D gene (5 bases). Trimming took 6 bases from V and 4 from J, leaving 21 bases between them. This CDR3 comprises 15 residues. CDR1 and CDR2 (germline): SQVTM, ANQGSEA. The CDR3 protein is CSVDMLGLSFYGYTF. In DNA, the CDR3 is TGCAGCGTCGACATGCTGGGGCTTTCTTTCTATGGCTACACCTTC. The variable domain in full, completed from reference TRBV29-1 and TRBJ1-2, reads SAVISQKPSRDICQRGTSLTIQCQVDSQVTMMFWYRQQPGQSLTLIATANQGSEATYESGFVIDKFPISRPNLTFSTLTVSNMSPEDSSIYLCSVDMLGLSFYGYTFGSGTRLTVV.

This clonotype was observed at least ten times. The chain combines TRBV20-1 with TRBJ2-5; D is perhaps TRBD2 (5 bases). CDR3 length: 13 amino acids. Germline V gene data show CDR1 as DFQATT and CDR2 as SNEGSKA (reference sequence). Trimming shortened V by 2 bases and J by 3 bases, and 10 bases separated the two germline ends. CDR3 bases: TGCAGTGCTAGACTGGGGAGAAAAGAGACCCAGTACTTC. It codes for CSARLGRKETQYF.

This clonotype was found a few times. The V gene is TRBV4-1, the J gene TRBJ1-1; D ambiguous. Looked up from germline, CDR1 is MGHRA and CDR2 is YSYEKL. Trimming cost V 0 bases and J 5 bases, with 10 bases left between them. The CDR3 is 14 residues long. This CDR3 is CASSQEAGITEAFF. CDR3 DNA: TGCGCCAGCAGCCAAGAAGCGGGGATTACTGAAGCTTTCTTT.

This clonotype has at least ten counts. The chain employs TRBV27 and TRBJ2-7; 7 nucleotides line up with TRBD1. Trimming removed 6 bases from V and 7 bases from J; junction bases left unmatched: 12. This CDR3 contains 14 residues. Per the germline V gene, CDR1 is MNHEY and CDR2 is SMNVEV (reference sequence). The CDR3 here is CASRRQGGLREQYF. Here the CDR3 DNA reads TGTGCCAGCAGAAGACAGGGTGGTCTCAGGGAGCAGTACTTC.

This clonotype has at least ten counts. This chain joins TRBV25-1 and TRBJ2-2; D is perhaps TRBD1 or TRBD2 (5 bases each). Germline CDR1 reads MGHDK; CDR2 reads SYGVNS. This CDR3 comprises 15 residues. V lost 4 bases and J lost 6, with 15 bases in between. CDR3: CASSVEGIIAGELFF. Here the CDR3 DNA reads TGTGCCAGCAGTGTAGAGGGGATTATTGCCGGGGAGCTGTTTTTT.

This clonotype was seen at least ten times. This chain joins TRBV28 and TRBJ2-7; 7 bases match TRBD1. The CDR3 covers 15 residues. J was trimmed by 3 bases and V by 3 bases; bases with no gene match: 8. Germline V gene lookup returns CDR1 MDHEN and CDR2 SYDVKM. The CDR3 region is CASSFVTGIFYEQYF. In DNA, the CDR3 is TGTGCCAGCAGTTTTGTGACAGGGATTTTCTACGAGCAGTACTTC. Drawing the rest from reference TRBV28 and TRBJ2-7, the complete variable domain is DVKVTQSSRYLVKRTGEKVFLECVQDMDHENMFWYRQDPGLGLRLIYFSYDVKMKEKGDIPEGYSVSREKKERFSLILESASTNQTSMYLCASSFVTGIFYEQYFGPGTRLTVT.

This clonotype was found many times. The rearrangement joins TRBV20-1 to TRBJ2-7; the D gene could be TRBD1 or TRBD2 (5 bases each). The germline V gene has CDR1 DFQATT and CDR2 SNEGSKA (reference sequence). Trimming pared 6 bases from V and 0 bases from J, leaving 12 bases between. The length of the CDR3 is 13 residues. The chain's CDR3 is CSAGDVSSYEQYF. CDR3 nucleotides: TGCAGTGCAGGGGACGTGAGCTCCTACGAGCAGTACTTC.

At least ten counts were recorded for this clonotype. The V call is TRBV6-5, the J call TRBJ2-7, with D possibly being TRBD2 (5 bases). Germline values: CDR1 MNHEY, CDR2 SVGAGI. Trimming stripped 7 bases from V and 0 bases from J, with 13 bases between. The CDR3 has 14 amino acids. In DNA form, the CDR3 reads TGTGCCAGCACCAGGACTGGGAGCTCCTACGAGCAGTACTTC. Amino acid sequence: CASTRTGSSYEQYF.

This clonotype appeared many times. This sequence joins TRBV14 and TRBJ2-1; D remains ambiguous. The CDR3 has 13 amino acids. The V and J ends lost 1 base and 9 bases respectively, with 10 bases between them. Germline V CDR1 and CDR2: SGHDN, FVKESK. The CDR3 coding sequence is TGTGCCAGCAGCCAAGTAGTGGGCGGTGAGCAGTTCTTC. Translation gives CASSQVVGGEQFF.

This clonotype came up many times. V gene TRBV12-3 or TRBV12-4 combines with J gene TRBJ2-4, with D perhaps given as TRBD1 or TRBD2 (5 bases each). V gave up 0 bases and J gave up 3 bases, with 9 bases separating them. The length of the CDR3 is 15 residues. The CDR3 region has the DNA TGTGCCAGCAGTTTAGCAGTGGGGGTCAAAAACATTCAGTACTTC. Amino acids: CASSLAVGVKNIQYF.

This clonotype was recorded at least ten times. The chain couples TRBV5-1 to TRBJ2-3; D possibly corresponds to TRBD2 (7 bases). V lost 4 bases and J 3 bases, leaving 24 bases between the germline ends. The germline gives CDR1 SGHRS, CDR2 YFSETQ. This CDR3 is built from 18 residues. DNA of the CDR3: TGCGCCAGCAGCACCCGGCTGGGCGGGGGCCTGGGAACAGATACGCAGTATTTT. The encoded protein is CASSTRLGGGLGTDTQYF.

This clonotype came up many times. The chain has TRBV24-1 and TRBJ2-1; no reliable D call. This CDR3 has 12 residues. Per the germline V gene, CDR1 is KGHDR and CDR2 is SFDVKD. Trimming took off 0 bases at V and 11 bases at J, with 7 bases between the two ends. Here the CDR3 reads CATSDLSGQQFF. The CDR3 DNA is TGTGCCACCAGTGATTTGTCTGGGCAGCAGTTCTTC.

In its sample, this clonotype was seen many times. The chain employs TRBV5-1 and TRBJ1-6, with 11 bases matching TRBD1. Germline assignment: CDR1 SGHRS and CDR2 YFSETQ. The CDR3 length is 14 residues. J lost 9 bases, V lost 4 bases, and 3 bases had no gene match. This CDR3 reads CASSTGTGGSPLHF. The CDR3 DNA reads TGCGCCAGCAGCACAGGGACAGGGGGTTCACCCCTCCACTTT. The full variable domain, rest sourced from reference TRBV5-1 and TRBJ1-6, is KAGVTQTPRYLIKTRGQQVTLSCSPISGHRSVSWYQQTPGQGLQFLFEYFSETQRNKGNFPGRFSGRQFSNSRSEMNVSTLELGDSALYLCASSTGTGGSPLHFGNGTRLTVT.

This clonotype was recorded at least ten times. The V and J genes are TRBV10-3 and TRBJ1-1; D not resolved. The length of the CDR3 is 11 residues. V lost 3 bases and J 5 bases, leaving 4 bases between the germline ends. From germline, CDR1 is ENHRY and CDR2 SYGVKD. CDR3 in DNA: TGTGCCATCAGTGATAAAACTGAAGCTTTCTTT. Protein product: CAISDKTEAFF.

The chain uses TRBV7-9 and TRBJ1-1, with D possibly being TRBD1 (5 bases). V shed 6 bases and J shed 7 bases, with 21 bases lying between them. This CDR3 spans 15 amino acids. Germline CDR1 and CDR2: SEHNR and FQNEAQ (reference sequence). CDR3 nucleotides: TGTGCCAGCAGACCGAAAACAGGAACCTTCGATGAAGCTTTCTTT. This translates into CASRPKTGTFDEAFF.

This clonotype was counted at least ten times. The chain combines TRBV20-1 with TRBJ2-6; D call uncertain. This CDR3 comprises 14 residues. The germline gives CDR1 DFQATT, CDR2 SNEGSKA (reference sequence). V was pared by 7 bases and J by 4 bases, with 14 bases between. CDR3 sequence: CSVVDLSGANVLTF. DNA of the CDR3: TGCAGTGTCGTTGATCTGTCAGGGGCCAACGTCCTGACTTTC.